This T cell receptor beta chain was captured in a study of T cells expressing NK-cell markers. CDR1 DFQATT and CDR2 SNEGSKA come from the germline V gene (reference sequence). CDR3 length: 17 amino acids. From its re-call of the 5' RACE reads, TCRdb lists each CDR3 protein once, without DNA. Seen in this sample are about 370,000 distinct CDR3 sequences; the ten most common clones hold around 11%. The TCR sequence derives from a woman aged 45-65 years in good health. Sequencing was carried out using blood T cells: a sorted CD56 or NKG2C T cell subset, CD4+ or CD8+ T cells, or bulk PBMC T cells (not recorded which). This rearrangement joins TRBV20-1 to TRBJ2-1; TCRdb designates TRBD2, a call that cannot be tested without DNA. The CDR3 loop is CSARERFWGTSGLEQFF.